Listed below are T cell receptor beta chains from one sample, sequenced in a study of CD8 T cells in ankylosing spondylitis. TCRdb reanalysed the 5' RACE reads using MiXCR and keeps one entry per CDR3 protein. Among roughly 240,000 distinct CDR3 sequences listed, under 8.5% were seen once. The sequencing sample was made of blood, either unsorted or a sorted T cell fraction (not recorded which). These receptors were obtained from a female donor with ankylosing spondylitis or in good health (not recorded which). The CDR3 runs from the conserved cysteine through the conserved F or W. Fields, in order: V gene, D gene, J gene, clone size, CDR3 DNA, CDR3 protein. A D gene is named only where the DNA matches it firmly. Size tells how often a clone was seen (once, few, many) or the class of an expanded clone, and some rows leave it out.

TRBV7-3,-,TRBJ1-6,many,TGTGCCAGCAGCTTAACAGGGGTTGCTTCACCCCTCCACTTT,CASSLTGVASPLHF
TRBV10-3,TRBD2,TRBJ2-5,many,TGTGCCATCAGATCCGGGACTAGCTTGGACGGGGCGGGCCAGTACTTC,CAIRSGTSLDGAGQYF
TRBV7-9,TRBD1,TRBJ1-3,-,TGTGCCAGCAGTCGGACAGGGGGCATAAACACCATATATTTT,CASSRTGGINTIYF
TRBV27,-,TRBJ2-7,-,TGTGCCAGCAGATCTCCCGCCATGAGCTCCTACGAGCAGTACTTC,CASRSPAMSSYEQYF
TRBV5-1,-,TRBJ1-1,many,TGTGCCAGCAGCTTAGGCACTGAAGCTTTCTTT,CASSLGTEAFF
TRBV12-3/TRBV12-4,-,TRBJ2-4,many,TGTGCCAGCAGCCTCGGATATGATAAAAACATTCAGTACTTC,CASSLGYDKNIQYF
TRBV7-9,-,TRBJ2-1,many,TGTGCCAGCAGCTTCCAGGGGAGTGAGCAGTTCTTC,CASSFQGSEQFF
TRBV5-1,-,TRBJ2-3,few,TGCGCCAGCAGCTTGGGTAGAGCGTGGGGAGATACGCAGTATTTT,CASSLGRAWGDTQYF
TRBV6-5,-,TRBJ2-1,many,TGTGCCAGCGGGCCGGTCAATGAGCAGTTCTTC,CASGPVNEQFF
TRBV7-2,-,TRBJ2-5,few,TGTGCCAGCAGCTTAGGTCTGCATCAAGAGACCCAGTACTTC,CASSLGLHQETQYF
TRBV6-5,-,TRBJ2-1,many,TGTGCCAGCAGTTCCGCTCGGTATGAGCAGTTCTTC,CASSSARYEQFF
TRBV20-1,-,TRBJ1-5,many,TGCAGTGCGTCCGCAATGAATAGCAATCAGCCCCAGCATTTT,CSASAMNSNQPQHF
TRBV28,-,TRBJ2-1,many,TGTGCCAGCAGAATCGGGCAAAATATGGATGAGCAGTTCTTC,CASRIGQNMDEQFF
TRBV30,-,TRBJ2-1,many,TGTGCCTGGAGGGGGAAGAGGGTGGGCACATCGGAGCAGTTCTTC,CAWRGKRVGTSEQFF
TRBV10-2,-,TRBJ1-1,many,TGCGCCACATTACCGGGTGGTATGATTGTGGATACTGAAGCTTTCTTT,CATLPGGMIVDTEAFF
TRBV5-1,-,TRBJ2-1,many,TGCGCCAGCAGCTTTGGAGGAGCGGCGGCATACAATGAGCAGTTCTTC,CASSFGGAAAYNEQFF
TRBV5-1,TRBD1,TRBJ1-6,few,TGCGCCAGCAGCTGGGACAGGTCGGATTCACCCCTCCACTTT,CASSWDRSDSPLHF
TRBV20-1,-,TRBJ2-1,many,TGCAGTGCTAGAGGAGGCCTGCCCAATGAGCAGTTCTTC,CSARGGLPNEQFF
TRBV5-5,TRBD1,TRBJ1-2,many,TGTGCCAGCCGGACAGGGGAAGTTCGGGGTGGCTACACCTTC,CASRTGEVRGGYTF
TRBV10-3,TRBD1,TRBJ1-4,many,TGTGCCATCAGTGAGGGACAGGGGAGGGGGAATGAAAAACTGTTTTTT,CAISEGQGRGNEKLFF
TRBV7-8,-,TRBJ1-6,many,TGTGCCAGCAACCGCGCCGGGCATAATTCACCCCTCCACTTT,CASNRAGHNSPLHF
TRBV4-3,TRBD2,TRBJ2-2,many,TGCGCCAGCAGCCAAGTTGGGGGGGCCGGGGAGCTGTTTTTT,CASSQVGGAGELFF
TRBV24-1,TRBD2,TRBJ2-2,many,TGTGCCACCAGTGACCCGGGACTAGCGGACACCGGGGAGCTGTTTTTT,CATSDPGLADTGELFF
TRBV11-3,-,TRBJ2-2,many,TGTGCCAGCAGCAGTATTAGCGGTCCGGCCACCGGGGAGCTGTTTTTT,CASSSISGPATGELFF
TRBV7-6,-,TRBJ2-7,many,TGTGCCAGCAGCTTAGAGGCAGGGGGGTACGAGCAGTACTTC,CASSLEAGGYEQYF
TRBV5-8,-,TRBJ2-3,many,TGTGCCAGCAGCTTGGTGGGAGTGGAGCATACGCAGTATTTT,CASSLVGVEHTQYF
TRBV4-3,-,TRBJ2-7,-,TGCGCCAGCAGCCAAGATCTTTTGGCAGATAACTACGAGCAGTACTTC,CASSQDLLADNYEQYF
TRBV7-7,TRBD2,TRBJ2-5,many,TGTGCTAGCAGCTTAGCGCTCGGGAGGGAGACCCAGTACTTC,CASSLALGRETQYF
TRBV20-1,-,TRBJ1-2,many,TGCAGTGCTAGTAGGGGAGCGTCCTTCTATGGCTACACCTTC,CSASRGASFYGYTF
TRBV5-4,-,TRBJ2-3,many,TGTGCCAGCTGGTGGCGGGGTGGGGCCACAGATACGCAGTATTTT,CASWWRGGATDTQYF
TRBV7-2,-,TRBJ1-6,many,TGTGCCAGCAGCTTAATTCCAGCACCCCTCCACTTT,CASSLIPAPLHF
TRBV20-1,-,TRBJ2-5,many,TGCAGTGCTAGAGATTTAGTTTTCGGGAAGGAGACCCAGTACTTC,CSARDLVFGKETQYF
TRBV7-2,TRBD1,TRBJ2-1,many,TGTGCCAGCAGCACTAGACAGGGTCCGGGATTCAATGAGCAGTTCTTC,CASSTRQGPGFNEQFF
TRBV20-1,-,TRBJ2-3,many,TGCAGTGCTCCCCTCCAAGCTCCGAATACGCAGTATTTT,CSAPLQAPNTQYF
TRBV5-6,-,TRBJ2-1,many,TGTGCCAGCAGCTTCGTAGCGGAGTCGAATGAGCAGTTCTTC,CASSFVAESNEQFF
TRBV2,-,TRBJ2-5,many,TGTGCCAGCAGTGAGATGAGGGGTAGCGGCTCGTGGGAGACCCAGTACTTC,CASSEMRGSGSWETQYF
TRBV7-2,TRBD2,TRBJ2-2,-,TGTGCCAGCAGCTTGGGAGCGGGAGGGCCGGGCACCGGGGAGCTGTTTTTT,CASSLGAGGPGTGELFF
TRBV11-2,-,TRBJ2-7,few,TGTGCCAGCAGCTCGACCGTCAACCCGGAGGGCCGGTCGGGCGAGCAGTACTTC,CASSSTVNPEGRSGEQYF
TRBV19,-,TRBJ2-1,once,TGTGCCAGTAGTGCCCGGCTCGCCAGAGGAGGCTATGAGCAGTTCTTC,CASSARLARGGYEQFF
TRBV5-1,TRBD1,TRBJ2-5,many,TGCGCCAGCAGCCCGGGACAGGGGGGAGAGACCCAGTACTTC,CASSPGQGGETQYF
TRBV20-1,-,TRBJ1-2,many,TGCAGTGCTAGAGATTTTGGGGGACAAAACTATGGCTACACCTTC,CSARDFGGQNYGYTF